This T cell receptor beta chain was profiled in a study of vaccination effects on CD4 cells after COVID-19. Study overall: Vaccination followed sampling of two convalescent patients by 16 days and one week respectively. IL-2 at roughly 9.7 IU/ml and peptides at about 10 ug/ml were added to cultured PBMC, around 2 million per well.

Measured with immunoSEQ multiplex PCR; TCRdb has only the in-frame clones, and not every one. This table has 50,000 to 70,000 clones, approximately 72% appearing once. Regarding this clone: Antigen unknown.

With about ten days of culture completed, CD4+ T cells were isolated. The person had a PCR-confirmed SARS-CoV-2 infection during March to December 2020. This CDR3 region has 14 residues. Trimming took 2 bases from V and 6 from J; bases not matched to a gene: 6. CDR1 SNHLY and CDR2 FYNNEI come from the germline V gene. Sequences were derived from CD4+ T cells from PBMCs cultured without peptide, sampled before COVID-19 vaccination. This TCR derives from a human donor who had a prior SARS-CoV-2 infection. The V gene is TRBV2, the J gene TRBJ1-2, with TRBD1 identical over 7 bases. CDR3 amino acids: CASSENRGANGYTF. Here the CDR3 DNA reads TGTGCCAGCAGTGAAAACAGGGGCGCGAATGGCTACACCTTC.